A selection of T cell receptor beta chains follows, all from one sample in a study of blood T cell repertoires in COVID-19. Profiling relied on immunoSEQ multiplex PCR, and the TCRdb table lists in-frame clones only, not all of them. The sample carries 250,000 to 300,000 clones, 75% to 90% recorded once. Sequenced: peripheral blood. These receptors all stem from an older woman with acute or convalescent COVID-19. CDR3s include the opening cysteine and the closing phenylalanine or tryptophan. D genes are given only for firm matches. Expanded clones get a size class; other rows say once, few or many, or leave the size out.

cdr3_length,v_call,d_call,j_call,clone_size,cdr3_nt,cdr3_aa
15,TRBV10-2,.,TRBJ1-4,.,TGCGCCAGCAGTGACCTACAGGGCTCGAATGAAAAACTGTTTTTT,CASSDLQGSNEKLFF
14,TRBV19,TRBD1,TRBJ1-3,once,TGTGCCAGTATTTTGGACAGGGACGTAAACACCATATATTTT,CASILDRDVNTIYF
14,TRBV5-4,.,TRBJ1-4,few,TGTGCCAGCAGCTTGGGACAGTCTAGGGAAAAACTGTTTTTT,CASSLGQSREKLFF
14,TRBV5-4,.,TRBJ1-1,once,TGTGCCAGCAGCTTGGCCGTGGGCGACACTGAAGCTTTCTTT,CASSLAVGDTEAFF
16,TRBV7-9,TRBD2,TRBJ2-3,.,TGTGCCAGCAGCCGGACTAGCGGGGGGGAGCGAGATACGCAGTATTTT,CASSRTSGGERDTQYF
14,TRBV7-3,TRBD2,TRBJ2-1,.,TGTGCCAGCAGCTCCGGGACTAGCGGCAATGAGCAGTTCTTC,CASSSGTSGNEQFF
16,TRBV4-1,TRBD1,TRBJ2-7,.,TGCGCCAGCAGCCAAGTCCCGGGACAGATTACATACGAGCAGTACTTC,CASSQVPGQITYEQYF
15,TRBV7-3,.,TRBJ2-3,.,TGTGCCAGCAGCCGATCGGGGTCCCCCACAGATACGCAGTATTTT,CASSRSGSPTDTQYF
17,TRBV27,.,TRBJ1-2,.,TGTGCCAGCAGTTTATATTACTCGGAGGAGGCTAACTATGGCTACACCTTC,CASSLYYSEEANYGYTF
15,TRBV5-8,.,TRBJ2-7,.,TGTGCCAGCAGCCACCGGCCAGGGCGCTCCTACGAGCAGTACTTC,CASSHRPGRSYEQYF
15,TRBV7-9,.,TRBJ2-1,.,TGTGCCAGCAGCTTAAGTGGGACAACGTACAATGAGCAGTTCTTC,CASSLSGTTYNEQFF
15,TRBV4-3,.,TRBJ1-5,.,TGCGCCAGCAGCCAAGATCAGGGAAACAATCAGCCCCAGCATTTT,CASSQDQGNNQPQHF
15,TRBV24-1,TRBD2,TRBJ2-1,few,TGTGCCACCAGTGATATGAGGACTAGCGGGCTAGAGCAGTTCTTC,CATSDMRTSGLEQFF
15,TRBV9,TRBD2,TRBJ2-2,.,TGTGCCAGCAGCGCTAGCGGGGGGGCCTTTGGGGAGCTGTTTTTT,CASSASGGAFGELFF
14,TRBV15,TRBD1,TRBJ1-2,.,TGTGCCACCGGATTTACAGGGGGATTCTATGGCTACACCTTC,CATGFTGGFYGYTF
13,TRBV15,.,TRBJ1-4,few,TGTGCCACCAGCAGGGGGCGAAGGGAAAAACTGTTTTTT,CATSRGRREKLFF
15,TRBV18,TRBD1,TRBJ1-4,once,TGTGCCAGCTCACCTCGGACAGGGGGCAATGAAAAACTGTTTTTT,CASSPRTGGNEKLFF
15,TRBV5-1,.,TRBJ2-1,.,TGCGCCAGCAGCCATAGCGGCCGTGGGGTGGATGAGCAGTTCTTC,CASSHSGRGVDEQFF
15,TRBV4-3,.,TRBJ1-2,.,TGCGCCAGCAGCCAAGTTCCGACAGTGCACTATGGCTACACCTTC,CASSQVPTVHYGYTF
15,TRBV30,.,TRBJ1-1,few,TGTGCCTCGGTCTTTAAGAGGCTACAGAACACTGAAGCTTTCTTT,CASVFKRLQNTEAFF
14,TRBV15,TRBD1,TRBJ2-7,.,TGTGCCACCAGCAGAGATCGGGGGACAGGGTCCACAAACTTC,CATSRDRGTGSTNF
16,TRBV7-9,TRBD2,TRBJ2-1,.,TGTGCCAGCAGCTTAGTTGGACTAGGGGTAAACAATGAGCAGTTCTTC,CASSLVGLGVNNEQFF
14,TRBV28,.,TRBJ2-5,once,TGTGCCAGCAGACCGGGACACCTGAAAGAGACCCAGTACTTC,CASRPGHLKETQYF
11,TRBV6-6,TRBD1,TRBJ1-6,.,TGTGCCAGCAGTCTCCGGGACAGATGCCACTTT,CASSLRDRCHF
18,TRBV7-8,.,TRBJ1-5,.,TGTGCCAGCAGCTTAGCCGCCTTACTCGGCGGGGGCAATCAGCCCCAGCATTTT,CASSLAALLGGGNQPQHF
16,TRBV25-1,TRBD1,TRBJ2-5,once,TGTGCCAGCAGTGATCCACAGGGGGCGAGTGCAGAGACCCAGTACTTC,CASSDPQGASAETQYF
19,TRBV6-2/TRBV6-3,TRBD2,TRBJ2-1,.,TGTGCCAGCAGTTACTCGTTGGGGACTAGCGGGGGTAGATACAATGAGCAGTTCTTC,CASSYSLGTSGGRYNEQFF
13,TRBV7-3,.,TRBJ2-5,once,TGTGCCAGCAGCCCAGGACAGCAAGAGACCCAGTACTTC,CASSPGQQETQYF
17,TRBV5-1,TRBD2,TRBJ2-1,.,TGCGCCAGCAGTACTAGCGGGGGGTATAGCTCCTACAATGAGCAGTTCTTC,CASSTSGGYSSYNEQFF
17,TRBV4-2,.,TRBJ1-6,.,TGTGCCAGCAGCCAGGGCCTGGGGGCCGTACTTAATTCACCCCTCCACTTT,CASSQGLGAVLNSPLHF
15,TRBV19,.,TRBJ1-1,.,TGTGCCAGTAGCCCCCTGGGAGGGCCTCCGACTGAAGCTTTCTTT,CASSPLGGPPTEAFF
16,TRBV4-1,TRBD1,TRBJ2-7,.,TGCGCCAGCAGCCAAGATCCAGGGGGAAGGGTCTACGAGCAGTACTTC,CASSQDPGGRVYEQYF
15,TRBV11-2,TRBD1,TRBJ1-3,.,TGTGCCAGCAGCCCCGACAGGGGGCCAGGAAACACCATATATTTT,CASSPDRGPGNTIYF
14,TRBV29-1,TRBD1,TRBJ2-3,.,TGCAGCGGGTATGACAGGGGGCAAGGCGATACGCAGTATTTT,CSGYDRGQGDTQYF
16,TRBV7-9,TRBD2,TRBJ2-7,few,TGTGCCAGCAGCCCGCTGGCGGGAGGGCCGATGTACGAGCAGTACTTC,CASSPLAGGPMYEQYF
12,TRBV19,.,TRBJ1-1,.,TGTGCCAGTAGTGCCAACAACCCGGGGGCTTTCTTT,CASSANNPGAFF